The 19 T cell receptor beta chains in this list originate from one sample, sequenced in a study of blood T cell repertoires in COVID-19. This table comes from immunoSEQ multiplex PCR, and its TCRdb copy is limited to in-frame clones, with some not included. Among 200,000 to 300,000 clones listed, about 85% were seen once. Sequencing used peripheral blood. The receptors derive from a man in his 60s who had recovered from COVID-19.

V and J are TRBV11-1 and TRBJ2-5; 10 bases agree with TRBD2. This CDR3 spans 15 amino acids. Germline V gene data show CDR1 as SGHAT and CDR2 as FQDESV (reference sequence). J was trimmed by 4 bases and V by 5 bases; bases with no gene match: 7. The DNA of the CDR3 is TGTGCCAGCAGCCACAGCGGGGGGGACGGAGAGACCCAGTACTTC. It encodes CASSHSGGDGETQYF. Based on the CDR3 plus reference TRBV11-1 and TRBJ2-5, the full variable domain is EAEVAQSPRYKITEKSQAVAFWCDPISGHATLYWYRQILGQGPELLVQFQDESVVDDSQLPKDRFSAERLKGVDSTLKIQPAELGDSAMYLCASSHSGGDGETQYFGPGTRLLVL.

This clone was found once. The chain uses TRBV18 and TRBJ1-6; TRBD1 matches 8 bases. The CDR3 consists of 16 residues. Germline V gene data show CDR1 as KGHSH and CDR2 as LQKENI. The junction had 10 bases not matched to a gene; V was cut back by 5 bases and J by 7 bases. The CDR3 region has the DNA TGTGCCAGCTCATCACTCCGGGACAGGCGAAATTCACCCCTCCACTTT. As protein: CASSSLRDRRNSPLHF.

This clone has only one observation. V usage is TRBV27 and J usage is TRBJ1-1; D ambiguous. The CDR3 length is 14 residues. The V end was cut by 3 bases, the J end by 5 bases, with 13 bases between. Per the germline V gene, CDR1 is MNHEY and CDR2 is SMNVEV (reference sequence). The CDR3: CASSFSRRSTEAFF. CDR3 nucleotides: TGTGCCAGCAGTTTTTCCAGGAGGAGTACTGAAGCTTTCTTT.

This clone has only one observation. J is TRBJ1-1 and V is TRBV7-2; TRBD1 aligns across 12 bases. The CDR3 is made up of 14 amino acids. From germline, CDR1 is SGHTA and CDR2 FQGNSA. The junction had 7 bases not matched to a gene; V was cut back by 6 bases and J by 8 bases. The CDR3 bases are TGTGCCAGCAGTAGGGGAGGGACAGGGGGCGAAGCTTTCTTT. Its protein product is CASSRGGTGGEAFF.

This chain joins TRBV15 and TRBJ2-3; D ambiguous. The CDR3 is 14 residues long. CDR1 is LNHNV and CDR2 is YYDKDF in the germline V gene (reference sequence). Trimming shortened V by 4 bases and J by 5 bases, and 13 bases separated the two germline ends. Here the CDR3 DNA reads TGTGCCACCAGCACCAGACAAACCGGAGATACGCAGTATTTT. It codes for CATSTRQTGDTQYF. Complete variable domain (other parts from reference TRBV15 and TRBJ2-3): DAMVIQNPRYQVTQFGKPVTLSCSQTLNHNVMYWYQQKSSQAPKLLFHYYDKDFNNEADTPDNFQSRRPNTSFCFLDIRSPGLGDTAMYLCATSTRQTGDTQYFGPGTRLTVL.

This clone turned up a few times. The chain carries TRBV5-5 and TRBJ1-1, with TRBD1 matching over 11 bases. V lost 4 bases and J lost 5; bases outside the gene matches: 4. The germline gives CDR1 SGHKS, CDR2 YYEKEE (reference sequence). The CDR3 has 14 amino acids. CDR3 sequence reads: CASSRGQGVTEAFF. As DNA, the CDR3 is TGTGCCAGCAGCAGGGGACAGGGGGTAACTGAAGCTTTCTTT.

The rearrangement joins TRBV19 to TRBJ1-5; D gene uncertain. The CDR3 covers 13 residues. Germline V lookup: CDR1 LNHDA, CDR2 SQIVND (reference sequence). Trimming took off 4 bases at V and 2 bases at J, with 6 bases between the two ends. CDR3 protein: CASSSRGNQPQHF. The CDR3 DNA follows: TGTGCCAGTAGTAGCCGGGGCAATCAGCCCCAGCATTTT.

J is TRBJ2-7 and V is TRBV19, with 9 bases fitting TRBD2. V was clipped by 3 bases and J by 4 bases; unmatched bases: 10. Germline V CDR1 and CDR2: LNHDA, SQIVND (reference sequence). CDR3 length: 16 residues. Here the CDR3 DNA reads TGTGCCAGTAGTATCTTGGGGCGGGGGGGCCGGTACGAGCAGTACTTC. Translation: CASSILGRGGRYEQYF.

This chain's CDR3 is CASSLFPGTDEKLFF. The CDR3, as DNA: TGTGCCAGCAGCCTTTTTCCAGGGACTGATGAAAAACTGTTTTTT. The chain combines TRBV3-1 (or the pseudogene TRBV3-2) with TRBJ1-4; tentative D call: TRBD1 (5 bases). CDR1 is LGHDT and CDR2 is YNNKEL in the germline V gene (reference sequence). The CDR3 contains 15 residues. Trimming removed 4 bases from V and 6 bases from J, with 15 bases in between.

This chain connects TRBV9 to TRBJ2-6; 7 nucleotides align to TRBD1. V lost 2 bases to trimming and J lost 4 bases; unmatched junction nucleotides: 12. This CDR3 region has 18 residues. Per germline, CDR1 SGDLS and CDR2 YYNGEE. The CDR3, as DNA: TGTGCCAGCAGCGTCCAACACCAGACAGGGACCGGGGCCAACGTCCTGACTTTC. This sequence encodes CASSVQHQTGTGANVLTF. The full variable domain, rest sourced from reference TRBV9 and TRBJ2-6, is DSGVTQTPKHLITATGQRVTLRCSPRSGDLSVYWYQQSLDQGLQFLIQYYNGEERAKGNILERFSAQQFPDLHSELNLSSLELGDSALYFCASSVQHQTGTGANVLTFGAGSRLTVL.

This clone has a handful of counts. Other DNA sequences in this sample translate to the same CDR3. The chain combines TRBV5-1 with TRBJ2-1; 9 positions match TRBD2. Germline V gives CDR1 SGHRS, CDR2 YFSETQ. CDR3 size: 15 residues. The ends lost 0 bases at V and 4 bases at J; junction bases unmatched: 2. The CDR3 DNA follows: TGCGCCAGCAGCTTGGCTAGCGGGGCATACAATGAGCAGTTCTTC. Protein: CASSLASGAYNEQFF.

The gene calls are TRBV18 and TRBJ1-2, with 9 bases fitting TRBD1. This CDR3 region has 14 residues. V shed 4 bases and J 6 bases; nucleotides not matched to a gene: 6. The germline V gene has CDR1 KGHSH and CDR2 LQKENI. In DNA, the CDR3 is TGTGCCAGCTCACGGGACAGGGTCAGGGATGGCTACACCTTC. Protein: CASSRDRVRDGYTF.

The chain couples TRBV14 to TRBJ2-2, with D possibly TRBD2 on 6 matching bases. Trimming took 6 bases from V and 6 from J, leaving 20 bases between them. CDR3 length: 16 residues. CDR1 is SGHDN and CDR2 is FVKESK in the germline V gene. The CDR3 reads CASRSAHGGTSGELFF. The CDR3 nucleotides read TGTGCCAGCAGAAGTGCACATGGGGGGACCTCCGGGGAGCTGTTTTTT.

J is TRBJ1-2 and V is TRBV27, with 7 bases matching TRBD1. This CDR3 comprises 16 residues. J gave up 7 bases and V 3 bases, and 14 bases lay outside the gene matches. Germline V lookup: CDR1 MNHEY, CDR2 SMNVEV (reference sequence). CDR3 sequence (DNA): TGTGCCAGCAGTTTCCATATCCCGACAGGGTTTAGTGGCTACACCTTC. Translation gives CASSFHIPTGFSGYTF.

V is TRBV6-5 and J is TRBJ1-6, with TRBD1 as a possible D gene (5 bases). The CDR3 loop spans 13 amino acids. V was pared by 6 bases and J by 7 bases, with 10 bases between. Germline V gives CDR1 MNHEY, CDR2 SVGAGI. The DNA of the CDR3 is TGTGCCAGCAGCCTACAGGCAAATTCACCCCTCCACTTT. Protein sequence: CASSLQANSPLHF.

V usage is TRBV24-1 and J usage is TRBJ2-2; 9 nucleotides line up with TRBD1. Germline values: CDR1 KGHDR, CDR2 SFDVKD. V lost 5 bases to trimming and J lost 5 bases; unmatched junction nucleotides: 8. The CDR3 consists of 16 residues. Written as DNA, the CDR3 is TGTGCCACCAGTGGGCCGGCTGGGACAGGGACCGGGGAGCTGTTTTTT. Translating gives CATSGPAGTGTGELFF.

CDR3 in amino acids: CASSYEQGGGYNTEAFF. CDR3 in DNA: TGTGCCAGCAGTTACGAACAGGGCGGGGGCTACAACACTGAAGCTTTCTTT. The chain uses TRBV6-2 or TRBV6-3 and TRBJ1-1; TRBD1 is a possible D gene (6 bases). Germline V gene data show CDR1 as MNHEY and CDR2 as SVGEGT. The CDR3 spans 17 residues. Between the trimmed V and J ends, which lost 2 bases and 2 bases, there was a span of 18 bases.

The chain combines TRBV6-4 with TRBJ2-2; 11 bases map to TRBD1. This CDR3 spans 15 amino acids. CDR1 is MRHNA, CDR2 SNTAGT, per germline. Trimming removed 4 bases from V and 6 bases from J; junction bases left unmatched: 4. In DNA form, the CDR3 reads TGTGCCAGCAGTGTCCGGGGACAGGGGGCCGGGGAGCTGTTTTTT. This sequence encodes CASSVRGQGAGELFF.

This chain uses TRBV7-3 with TRBJ1-6; D may be TRBD1 (5 bases). V was trimmed by 4 bases and J by 9 bases, leaving 13 bases between them. From germline, CDR1 is SGHTA and CDR2 FQGTGA. The CDR3 covers 14 residues. This CDR3 reads CASSYGGGGSPLHF. The CDR3 nucleotides read TGTGCCAGCAGCTACGGGGGAGGAGGTTCACCCCTCCACTTT.